These 26 T cell receptor beta chains originate from one sample sequenced in a study of T cell repertoires in cytomegalovirus infection. These receptors have no identified antigens. TCRdb fed the reads into MiXCR, producing one record per CDR3 protein. The profile covers around 300,000 distinct CDR3 sequences, with around a quarter appearing a single time and about an eighth taken by the ten largest. Sequences were derived from cultured PBMCs, sampled from culture after CMV antigen stimulation. These receptors all come from a human donor in good health (CMV status not recorded). Some clones in this sample may be carry-over from other donors' samples.

This clonotype was seen more than once but under ten times. This rearrangement joins TRBV4-2 to TRBJ2-1; 7 nucleotides line up with TRBD2. This CDR3 has 16 amino acids. Losses at the gene ends were 0 bases for V and 6 bases for J; bases not matched to a gene: 8. The germline CDR1 and CDR2 sequences are LGHNA and YNFKEQ. DNA of the CDR3: TGTGCCAGCAGCCAAGAGAGGGAGGGTACCATCAATGAGCAGTTCTTC. It encodes CASSQEREGTINEQFF.

This clonotype was counted a few times. V is TRBV18 and J is TRBJ2-3; D unclear. The germline gives CDR1 KGHSH, CDR2 LQKENI. The CDR3 is 13 residues long. Trimming took 2 bases from V and 10 from J, leaving 13 bases between them. CDR3 sequence: CASSPSRDLPQYF. In nucleotides, the CDR3 is TGTGCCAGCTCACCAAGCCGAGATCTACCGCAGTATTTT.

Notes on this clonotype: At one boundary the junction diverges from the germline segment, which might be a read error. This CDR3 reads CSARGGRVDTQYF. CDR3 in DNA: TGCAGTGCCAGAGGCGGGCGGGTGGATACGCAGTATTTT. The chain couples TRBV20-1 to TRBJ2-3; TRBD2 is a possible D gene (5 bases). CDR1 is DFQATT, CDR2 SNEGSKA, per germline (reference sequence). The CDR3 has 13 residues.

This clonotype was counted only a few times. The V gene is TRBV4-1, the J gene TRBJ2-1; 7 bases are shared with TRBD1. V gave up 1 base and J gave up 6 bases; unmatched junction bases: 9. The CDR3 runs 16 residues. Germline values: CDR1 MGHRA, CDR2 YSYEKL. The CDR3 reads CASSQGLGQGVNEQFF. The DNA of the CDR3 is TGCGCCAGCAGCCAAGGACTGGGGCAGGGGGTCAATGAGCAGTTCTTC.

This clonotype was recorded a few times. The V call is TRBV19, the J call TRBJ1-2, with D possibly being TRBD1 (6 bases). CDR1 is LNHDA, CDR2 SQIVND, per germline (reference sequence). The CDR3 runs to 14 residues. V gave up 7 bases and J gave up 6 bases, with 18 bases separating them. The CDR3 DNA reads as TGTGCCAGTACCTCGAAACAGGGCGAACATGGCTACACCTTC. It specifies CASTSKQGEHGYTF.

The table lists this clonotype with a few counts. This chain joins TRBV11-3 and TRBJ2-1, with 12 bases matching TRBD2. Germline CDR1 and CDR2: SGHNT and YENEEA. Trimming cost V 1 base and J 9 bases; bases outside gene matches: 7. CDR3 length: 16 residues. The CDR3 nucleotides are TGTGCCAGCAGCTTAGGTCTAGCGGGAGGGTATAGTGAGCAGTTCTTC. As protein: CASSLGLAGGYSEQFF.

This clonotype was seen only a few times. The chain uses TRBV4-1 and TRBJ2-7, with TRBD1 matching 10 bases. The CDR3 runs 14 residues. The V gene end was trimmed by 0 bases and the J gene end by 6 bases; junction bases not matched to a gene: 2. CDR1 MGHRA and CDR2 YSYEKL come from the germline V gene. CDR3 amino acids: CASSQDGDRGEQYF. In DNA form, the CDR3 reads TGCGCCAGCAGCCAAGATGGGGACAGGGGCGAGCAGTACTTC.

This clonotype has ten or more counts. The chain combines TRBV25-1 with TRBJ1-4; 8 bases fit TRBD1. CDR1 and CDR2 from the germline V gene are MGHDK and SYGVNS. CDR3 size: 14 residues. The J segment lost 8 bases and the V segment lost 6 bases, leaving 8 bases of the junction unmatched. CDR3 sequence (DNA): TGTGCCAGCAGCGATCGGACAGGGACCGAAAAACTGTTTTTT. This translates into CASSDRTGTEKLFF.

This clonotype was counted ten times or more. The chain uses TRBV20-1 and TRBJ2-6, with D hard to call. Germline CDR1 reads DFQATT; CDR2 reads SNEGSKA (reference sequence). V was cut by 4 bases and J by 2 bases, with 18 bases left in between. This CDR3 has 17 amino acids. CDR3 DNA sequence: TGCAGTGCTAAAACCAATAGATTTTTAACTGGGGCCAACGTCCTGACTTTC. Amino acid sequence: CSAKTNRFLTGANVLTF.

This clonotype has just a few counts. The CDR3 reads CASSSASGPYNEQFF. The CDR3 DNA is TGTGCCAGCAGTTCAGCTAGCGGCCCCTACAATGAGCAGTTCTTC. The chain has TRBV7-2 and TRBJ2-1; 7 bases align to TRBD2. The CDR3 length is 15 residues. V dropped 6 bases and J dropped 2; count of bases not matched to a gene: 7. Germline V gene sequence: CDR1 SGHTA, CDR2 FQGNSA.

This clonotype was detected only a few times. This chain uses TRBV10-3 with TRBJ2-1; 14 bases match TRBD2. V shed 10 bases, J shed 2 bases, and the junction held 7 bases outside the gene matches. Germline CDR1 and CDR2: ENHRY and SYGVKD. CDR3 length: 16 residues. CDR3 nucleotide sequence: TGTGCCACGGGACTAGCGGGAGATAGGGCCTACAATGAGCAGTTCTTC. Protein product: CATGLAGDRAYNEQFF.

This clonotype was seen at least ten times. The chain uses TRBV7-2 and TRBJ2-7; D call uncertain. Germline V CDR1 and CDR2: SGHTA, FQGNSA. Trimming removed 6 bases at V and 1 base at J, with 13 bases between. The CDR3 loop spans 14 amino acids. The CDR3, as DNA: TGTGCCAGCAGTCGGCCAGACATTTCCTACGAGCAGTACTTC. Protein product: CASSRPDISYEQYF.

The V gene is TRBV12-3 or TRBV12-4, the J gene TRBJ1-2, with TRBD1 identical over 8 bases. This CDR3 region has 15 residues. J was trimmed by 6 bases and V by 5 bases; bases with no gene match: 11. CDR3 amino acids: CASSGRGTGIDGYTF. CDR3 DNA sequence: TGTGCCAGCAGTGGTCGAGGGACAGGAATCGATGGCTACACCTTC.

This clonotype has a handful of counts. The chain recombines TRBV6-6 with TRBJ2-7; 14 positions agree with TRBD2. Trimming removed 2 bases from V and 6 bases from J; junction bases left unmatched: 0. The CDR3 spans 14 residues. Germline CDR1 reads MNHNY; CDR2 reads SVGAGI (reference sequence). The CDR3, as DNA: TGTGCCAGCAGTTACGGGACTAGCGGGAGCGAGCAGTACGTC. Protein: CASSYGTSGSEQYV.

The chain uses TRBV6-2 or TRBV6-3 and TRBJ2-1; 10 positions match TRBD2. This CDR3 is built from 16 residues. Germline CDR1 is MNHEY and CDR2 is SVGEGT. Unmatched junction bases numbered 11, after V lost 5 bases and J lost 7 bases. This CDR3 reads CASSQAGGYGLNEQFF. CDR3 DNA sequence: TGTGCCAGCAGTCAAGCGGGAGGGTATGGATTAAATGAGCAGTTCTTC.

This chain joins TRBV13 and TRBJ2-1; possible D gene TRBD1, 6 bases. CDR3 size: 13 residues. V was cut by 5 bases and J by 9 bases, with 14 bases left in between. Per germline, CDR1 PRHDT and CDR2 FYEKMQ (reference sequence). CDR3 sequence reads: CASSNPGDSEQFF. CDR3 nucleotides: TGTGCCAGCAGCAACCCAGGGGATAGTGAGCAGTTCTTC. The variable domain in full, with the rest retrieved from reference TRBV13 and TRBJ2-1, is AAGVIQSPRHLIKEKRETATLKCYPIPRHDTVYWYQQGPGQDPQFLISFYEKMQSDKGSIPDRFSAQQFSDYHSELNMSSLELGDSALYFCASSNPGDSEQFFGPGTRLTVL.

Ten or more counts support this clonotype. The chain joins TRBV18 to TRBJ2-7; D gene unclear. This CDR3 region has 15 residues. Trimming removed 6 bases at V and 10 bases at J, with 25 bases between. The germline gives CDR1 KGHSH, CDR2 LQKENI. The chain's CDR3 is CASSPQLLDHPIQYF. For the CDR3, the DNA is TGTGCCAGCTCCCCGCAGCTCCTAGACCATCCTATCCAGTACTTC.

This clonotype was seen a few times. The chain employs TRBV7-2 and TRBJ2-1, with TRBD2 as a possible D gene (6 bases). Per germline, CDR1 SGHTA and CDR2 FQGNSA. The CDR3 is 15 residues long. V lost 1 base and J lost 10, with 17 bases in between. As DNA, the CDR3 is TGTGCCAGCAGCTTAGGGGGGGTTAACCTTTTAGAGCAGTTCTTC. Protein product: CASSLGGVNLLEQFF. Complete variable domain (other parts from reference TRBV7-2 and TRBJ2-1): GAGVSQSPSNKVTEKGKDVELRCDPISGHTALYWYRQSLGQGLEFLIYFQGNSAPDKSGLPSDRFSAERTGGSVSTLTIQRTQQEDSAVYLCASSLGGVNLLEQFFGPGTRLTVL.

The chain links TRBV27 to TRBJ2-1; TRBD2 agrees at 10 bases. The ends lost 5 bases at V and 5 bases at J; junction bases unmatched: 6. This CDR3 contains 15 residues. Per the germline V gene, CDR1 is MNHEY and CDR2 is SMNVEV (reference sequence). As DNA, the CDR3 is TGTGCCAGCAGTCCAGGACTAGCGGCTGACAATGAGCAGTTCTTC. It yields the protein CASSPGLAADNEQFF.

There are a few counts of this clonotype. This chain links TRBV7-4 with TRBJ2-5; perhaps TRBD1 as D (5 bases). Germline lookup yields CDR1 SGHVT and CDR2 SQSDAQ. This CDR3 contains 15 residues. The germline V and J ends were trimmed by 5 bases and 5 bases, with 18 bases remaining between them. The CDR3 DNA is TGTGCCAGCAGCGCCCCTGGCAGGGTAGTCGAGACCCAGTACTTC. It translates to CASSAPGRVVETQYF.

There are many counts of this clonotype. The chain carries TRBV7-2 and TRBJ2-1; D is uncertain. Germline V CDR1 and CDR2: SGHTA, FQGNSA. This CDR3 has 16 residues. V lost 2 bases to trimming and J lost 0 bases, with 11 bases between them. The CDR3, as DNA: TGTGCCAGCAGCTTAAATATCATGAGCTCCTACAATGAGCAGTTCTTC. Translating it yields CASSLNIMSSYNEQFF.

This clonotype was observed a few times. The chain joins TRBV5-1 to TRBJ2-2, with 10 positions matching TRBD2. V shed 3 bases, J shed 0 bases, and the junction held 11 bases outside the gene matches. The CDR3 spans 19 residues. Per the germline V gene, CDR1 is SGHRS and CDR2 is YFSETQ. The CDR3: CASSWIGLAGDSNTGELFF. CDR3 bases: TGCGCCAGCAGCTGGATCGGGCTAGCGGGGGACTCGAACACCGGGGAGCTGTTTTTT.

This clonotype has ten or more counts. V usage is TRBV20-1 and J usage is TRBJ2-1; D unclear. Germline V lookup: CDR1 DFQATT, CDR2 SNEGSKA (reference sequence). This CDR3 is built from 12 residues. Trimming shortened V by 3 bases and J by 12 bases, and 15 bases separated the two germline ends. CDR3 nucleotide sequence: TGCAGTGCTAGTACTGGAGCGCCGGGGCAGTTCTTC. Translation: CSASTGAPGQFF.

This rearrangement joins TRBV6-6 to TRBJ2-1; the match to TRBD1 covers 7 bases. Losses at the gene ends were 5 bases for V and 5 bases for J; bases not matched to a gene: 12. The CDR3 is 16 amino acids. The germline V gene has CDR1 MNHNY and CDR2 SVGAGI (reference sequence). The chain's CDR3 is CASSVRQGEGDNEQFF. The CDR3 bases are TGTGCCAGCAGTGTTAGACAGGGAGAGGGGGACAATGAGCAGTTCTTC.

V usage is TRBV10-3 and J usage is TRBJ2-7, with D tentatively TRBD2 (5 bases). V was cut by 10 bases and J by 3 bases, with 10 bases left in between. The length of the CDR3 is 11 residues. The germline V gene has CDR1 ENHRY and CDR2 SYGVKD. The CDR3 region is CASTGNYEQYF. CDR3 sequence (DNA): TGTGCCAGTACCGGGAACTACGAGCAGTACTTC.

The CDR3 region has the DNA TGCAGCGGATTGGACAGCCGCACAGATACGCAGTATTTT. Its translation is CSGLDSRTDTQYF. The chain recombines TRBV29-1 with TRBJ2-3; D might be TRBD1 (6 bases). Trimming took 7 bases from V and 1 from J, leaving 12 bases between them. CDR1 SQVTM and CDR2 ANQGSEA come from the germline V gene. The CDR3 has 13 residues.